This passage covers 20 T cell receptor beta chains from one sample sequenced in a study of T cells in Graves' hyperthyroidism and ophthalmopathy. TCR beta CDR3 region amplification was performed from RNA transcripts. First-round RT-PCR with HTBI primers amplified the TCR CDR3 region. TCRdb reprocessed the multiplex PCR reads via MiXCR and lists one record per CDR3 protein. The sample has about 400,000 distinct CDR3 sequences, about 15% seen once. The specimen was blood. These receptors came from a woman in her sixties with Graves' ophthalmopathy.

In its sample, this clonotype was seen a few times. The CDR3 spells CASSLPGAGGLGEQFF. For the CDR3, the DNA is TGTGCCAGCAGTTTGCCGGGAGCGGGAGGGTTAGGTGAGCAGTTCTTC. The chain is built from TRBV28 and TRBJ2-1; 10 nucleotides line up with TRBD2. CDR1 is MDHEN and CDR2 is SYDVKM in the germline V gene. CDR3 length: 16 amino acids. The J segment lost 9 bases and the V segment lost 3 bases, leaving 11 bases of the junction unmatched. Full variable domain (rest looked up from reference TRBV28 and TRBJ2-1): DVKVTQSSRYLVKRTGEKVFLECVQDMDHENMFWYRQDPGLGLRLIYFSYDVKMKEKGDIPEGYSVSREKKERFSLILESASTNQTSMYLCASSLPGAGGLGEQFFGPGTRLTVL.

This clonotype was picked up many times. The V call is TRBV5-1, the J call TRBJ1-5; D may be TRBD1 (6 bases). CDR1 is SGHRS, CDR2 YFSETQ, per germline. The CDR3 contains 15 residues. V gave up 0 bases and J gave up 4 bases, with 11 bases separating them. The CDR3 nucleotides read TGCGCCAGCAGCTTGGAAGGGGGGCGGAATCAGCCCCAGCATTTT. Translation gives CASSLEGGRNQPQHF.

The chain carries TRBV19 and TRBJ1-1; no reliable D call. The CDR3 has 14 amino acids. Trimming stripped 1 base from V and 0 bases from J, with 6 bases between. Looked up from germline, CDR1 is LNHDA and CDR2 is SQIVND (reference sequence). CDR3 amino acids: CASSIVRMNTEAFF. In nucleotides, the CDR3 is TGTGCCAGTAGTATAGTCCGGATGAACACTGAAGCTTTCTTT.

As concerns this clonotype: With a much larger clone just one base away, this may be a read error. V usage is TRBV20-1 and J usage is TRBJ2-7, with D unclear. Trimming took off 0 bases at V and 5 bases at J, with 20 bases between the two ends. Germline V CDR1 and CDR2: DFQATT, SNEGSKA (reference sequence). The CDR3 contains 16 residues. The CDR3 protein is CSARDCGVSLVNEQYF. CDR3 nucleotide sequence: TGCAGTGCTAGAGATTGTGGGGTCAGCCTAGTAAACGAGCAGTACTTC.

This clonotype was recorded at least ten times. The chain couples TRBV5-5 to TRBJ2-3; unclear D gene. Germline V gene sequence: CDR1 SGHKS, CDR2 YYEKEE (reference sequence). The CDR3 totals 13 residues. V was clipped by 0 bases and J by 7 bases, with 9 bases between them. CDR3 protein: CASSLGRVNTQYF. The CDR3 nucleotides read TGTGCCAGCAGCTTGGGTCGGGTGAATACGCAGTATTTT.

This clonotype appeared a few times. This chain connects TRBV12-5 to TRBJ1-6, with TRBD1 as a possible D gene (6 bases). CDR3 length: 15 amino acids. The ends were cut back, 6 bases at V and 4 bases at J, with 13 bases in the middle. From germline, CDR1 is LGHNT and CDR2 FRNRAP. The CDR3 DNA sequence: TGTGCTAGTGGAGGAGGGGGGGGGTATAATTCACCCCTCCACTTT. Protein product: CASGGGGGYNSPLHF.

This clonotype was recorded at least ten times. The gene calls are TRBV5-4 and TRBJ2-7; 8 bases are shared with TRBD1. Germline V CDR1 and CDR2: SGHNT, YYREEE (reference sequence). V was pared by 7 bases and J by 4 bases, with 13 bases of the junction left unmatched. CDR3 length equals 15 residues. The CDR3 sequence: CASGQGGALSYEQYF. The CDR3 nucleotides read TGTGCCAGCGGACAGGGAGGAGCTCTGAGTTACGAGCAGTACTTC.

About this clonotype itself: An end of the junction does not agree with germline; a read error may underlie this. V gene TRBV27 combines with J gene TRBJ1-6; TRBD1 aligns across 9 bases. The V gene's germline CDR1 is MNHEY and CDR2 SMNVEV (reference sequence). The CDR3 is 16 residues long. The CDR3 loop reads CTSSSRTGASNSPLHF. For the CDR3, the DNA is TGTACCAGCAGTTCCCGGACAGGGGCGTCTAATTCACCCCTCCACTTT.

V is TRBV6-1 and J is TRBJ1-1, with unresolved D. Germline V lookup: CDR1 MNHNS, CDR2 SASEGT. CDR3 length: 14 amino acids. V lost 3 bases, J lost 2 bases, and 10 bases lay in between. The CDR3 sequence: CASSEDPGNTEAFF. For the CDR3, the DNA is TGTGCCAGCAGTGAGGACCCGGGCAACACTGAAGCTTTCTTT.

J is TRBJ2-7 and V is TRBV28; TRBD2 matches at 7 bases. The CDR3 runs 13 residues. CDR1 MDHEN and CDR2 SYDVKM come from the germline V gene. Trimming took 6 bases from V and 5 from J; bases not matched to a gene: 7. CDR3 region: CASSERESDEQYF. For the CDR3, the DNA is TGTGCCAGCAGCGAGCGGGAATCTGACGAGCAGTACTTC.

This clonotype was seen many times. The chain carries TRBV11-2 and TRBJ2-1; D is undetermined. V shed 5 bases and J shed 6 bases, with 8 bases lying between them. This CDR3 comprises 12 residues. Germline lookup yields CDR1 SGHAT and CDR2 FQNNGV. The CDR3 here is CASSLLVNEQFF. CDR3 in DNA: TGTGCCAGCAGCCTCCTGGTCAATGAGCAGTTCTTC.

This clonotype has just a few counts. The V gene is TRBV12-5, the J gene TRBJ2-3; D is possibly TRBD2 (6 bases). V lost 6 bases and J 0 bases, leaving 10 bases between the germline ends. The CDR3 sequence is 14 residues long. CDR1 and CDR2 (germline): LGHNT, FRNRAP. The CDR3 nucleotides read TGTGCTAGTGGCCCCGGGACTAGCACAGATACGCAGTATTTT. This translates into CASGPGTSTDTQYF.

This clonotype was found many times. This sequence joins TRBV9 and TRBJ1-1, with a weak D call TRBD1 (5 bases). Trimming shortened V by 0 bases and J by 1 base, and 7 bases separated the two germline ends. The CDR3 has 14 residues. Looked up from germline, CDR1 is SGDLS and CDR2 is YYNGEE. DNA of the CDR3: TGTGCCAGCAGCGTAGGACAGAAGAACACTGAAGCTTTCTTT. Encoded protein: CASSVGQKNTEAFF.

The table lists this clonotype with many counts. CDR3 region: CASSSFGRWGESNQPQHF. CDR3 nucleotides: TGTGCCAGCAGTTCCTTCGGCCGTTGGGGGGAAAGCAATCAGCCCCAGCATTTT. V is TRBV28 and J is TRBJ1-5; TRBD1 might be the D (5 bases). With 4 bases removed from V and 1 base from J, the gap between germline ends came to 20 bases. Looked up from germline, CDR1 is MDHEN and CDR2 is SYDVKM. This CDR3 region has 18 residues.

This clonotype was picked up one time. A read error may explain this, as a much larger clone is one base away. This sequence joins TRBV29-1 and TRBJ2-2, with D perhaps assigned TRBD1 or TRBD2 (5 bases each). From germline, CDR1 is SQVTM and CDR2 ANQGSEA. The CDR3 loop spans 15 amino acids. Between the trimmed V and J ends, which lost 4 bases and 0 bases, there was a span of 12 bases. The CDR3 DNA reads TGCAGCGTTGCCCACCGGGGCGCGAACACCGGGGAGCTGTTTTTT. The encoded protein is CSVAHRGANTGELFF.

This clonotype was seen repeatedly, ten times or more. CDR3 in DNA: TGTGCCAGCAGTAGAGGGCGGGGGTCCTACAATGAGCAGTTCTTC. Translated, it gives CASSRGRGSYNEQFF. V and J are TRBV12-3 or TRBV12-4 and TRBJ2-1; TRBD2 matches 7 bases. The CDR3 runs 15 residues. V shed 5 bases and J 1 base; nucleotides not matched to a gene: 5.

This clonotype was seen at least ten times. The rearrangement links TRBV4-2 to TRBJ2-1; D possibly uses TRBD1 or TRBD2 (5 bases each). Trimming took off 2 bases at V and 8 bases at J, with 19 bases between the two ends. CDR3 length: 16 amino acids. CDR1 is LGHNA, CDR2 YNFKEQ, per germline. The CDR3 protein is CASSQIPGTNKDEQFF. The CDR3, as DNA: TGTGCCAGCAGCCAAATCCCCGGGACGAACAAGGATGAGCAGTTCTTC.

This clonotype was recorded at least ten times. This rearrangement joins TRBV29-1 to TRBJ2-1, with 10 bases identical to TRBD2. The length of the CDR3 is 14 residues. The V gene end was trimmed by 3 bases and the J gene end by 4 bases; junction bases not matched to a gene: 3. Germline CDR1 SQVTM, CDR2 ANQGSEA. The CDR3: CSVEGLARYNEQFF. CDR3 in DNA: TGCAGCGTTGAGGGACTAGCGCGTTACAATGAGCAGTTCTTC.

Points on this clonotype: A much larger clonotype is one base distant, so this may be a read error. J is TRBJ2-3 and V is TRBV5-1; D call uncertain. Trimming removed 0 bases at V and 4 bases at J, with 9 bases between. The germline V gene encodes CDR1 SGHRS and CDR2 YFSETQ. The CDR3 length is 14 residues. This CDR3 reads CASSLDLEADTQYF. DNA of the CDR3: TGCGCCAGCAGCTTGGACCTCGAGGCAGATACGCAGTATTTT.

This clonotype was seen many times. CDR3 nucleotides: TGCGCCAGCAGCCCCAGGGACTTAGCCTACGAGCAGTACTTC. Protein product: CASSPRDLAYEQYF. This chain links TRBV5-1 with TRBJ2-7; D may be TRBD2 (6 bases). V gave up 4 bases and J gave up 2 bases, with 13 bases separating them. This CDR3 contains 14 residues. The germline gives CDR1 SGHRS, CDR2 YFSETQ.